Listed here are 6 T cell receptor beta chains from one sample, sequenced in a study of blood T cell repertoires in COVID-19. The table came from immunoSEQ multiplex PCR; TCRdb's copy has only in-frame clones and leaves some out. The sample has about 440,000 clones; about 85% are singletons. The material sequenced was PBMCs or T cells enriched from blood (not recorded which). Every receptor here comes from a woman between 18 and 30 years old with acute COVID-19.

The gene calls are TRBV2 and TRBJ2-1; 10 bases are shared with TRBD2. The CDR3 covers 17 residues. V shed 0 bases, J shed 7 bases, and the junction held 9 bases outside the gene matches. Per germline, CDR1 SNHLY and CDR2 FYNNEI. This chain's CDR3 is CASSEALETSGWNEQFF. The CDR3 DNA is TGTGCCAGCAGTGAAGCGCTTGAGACTAGCGGGTGGAATGAGCAGTTCTTC.

V gene TRBV19 combines with J gene TRBJ2-3; the match to TRBD2 covers 10 bases. With V trimmed by 6 bases and J by 0 bases, 3 bases remained unmatched. The germline V gene has CDR1 LNHDA and CDR2 SQIVND (reference sequence). CDR3 length: 15 residues. The CDR3 bases are TGTGCCAGTAGAGGACTAGCGGCTAGCACAGATACGCAGTATTTT. Translation: CASRGLAASTDTQYF.

V is TRBV15 and J is TRBJ2-1, with a possible D match to TRBD2 (7 bases). Trimming removed 3 bases from V and 9 bases from J, with 15 bases in between. CDR1 and CDR2 from the germline V gene are LNHNV and YYDKDF (reference sequence). The CDR3 is made up of 14 amino acids. CDR3 sequence (DNA): TGTGCCACCAGCAGGAGGAGCGGGACACGTGAGCAGTTCTTC. It codes for CATSRRSGTREQFF.

This clone occurred a few times. The genes are TRBV14 and TRBJ1-6; no clear D gene. CDR3 length: 19 residues. Germline V gives CDR1 SGHDN, CDR2 FVKESK. V was pared by 3 bases and J by 0 bases, with 18 bases between. CDR3 nucleotide sequence: TGTGCCAGCAGCCACCGAACCTTGCGGCTCAGCTCCTATAATTCACCCCTCCACTTT. It specifies CASSHRTLRLSSYNSPLHF.

Sample share makes this clone medium-sized. The V gene is TRBV6-1, the J gene TRBJ2-7; 7 bases are shared with TRBD1. The length of the CDR3 is 13 residues. Germline values: CDR1 MNHNS, CDR2 SASEGT. V was pared by 3 bases and J by 7 bases, with 6 bases of the junction left unmatched. The CDR3 DNA sequence: TGTGCCAGCAGTGACAGAGGGGGCGGTGAGCAGTACTTC. This codes for CASSDRGGGEQYF.

The chain has TRBV28 and TRBJ1-1; D not resolved. The CDR3 contains 11 residues. In germline, CDR1 is MDHEN, CDR2 SYDVKM. Trimming shortened V by 6 bases and J by 2 bases, and 4 bases separated the two germline ends. The CDR3 DNA sequence: TGTGCCAGCAGAACTAACACTGAAGCTTTCTTT. Encoded protein: CASRTNTEAFF.